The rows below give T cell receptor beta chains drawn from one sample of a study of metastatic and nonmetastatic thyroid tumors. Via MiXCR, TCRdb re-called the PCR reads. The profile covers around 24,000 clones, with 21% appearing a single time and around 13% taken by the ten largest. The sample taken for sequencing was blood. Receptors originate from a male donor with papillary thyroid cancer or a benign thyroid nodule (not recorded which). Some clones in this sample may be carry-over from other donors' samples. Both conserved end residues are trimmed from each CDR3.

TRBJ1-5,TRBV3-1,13,ASSQAWGINQPQH
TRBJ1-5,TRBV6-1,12,ASSAHTGNQPQH
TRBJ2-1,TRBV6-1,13,ASSEGQGEYNEQF
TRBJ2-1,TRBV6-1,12,ASSEWGSYNEQF
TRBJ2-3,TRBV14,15,ASSRGLAGAYTDTQY
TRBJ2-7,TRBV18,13,ASSPMGGSSYEQY
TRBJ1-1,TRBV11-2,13,ASSLGEQGNTEAF
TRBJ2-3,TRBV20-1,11,SATSGSTDTQY
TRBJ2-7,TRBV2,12,ASNPLQGGHEQY
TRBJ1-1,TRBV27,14,ASSPSLPSVGTEAF
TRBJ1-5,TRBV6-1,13,ANIPWDTSNQPQH
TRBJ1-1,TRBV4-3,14,ASSQDLGMENTEAF
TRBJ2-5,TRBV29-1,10,SVDPVGETQY
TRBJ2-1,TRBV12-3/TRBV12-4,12,ASSRTYSYNEQF
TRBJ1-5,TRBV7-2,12,ASSLTGSNQPQH
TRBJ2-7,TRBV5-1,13,ASSRGSGECREHY
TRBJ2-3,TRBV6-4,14,ASSDDPAGGADTQY
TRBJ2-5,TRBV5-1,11,ASSSVGGETQY
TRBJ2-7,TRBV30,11,AWSVEASYEQY
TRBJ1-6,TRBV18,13,ASSPPETGGTPLH
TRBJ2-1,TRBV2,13,ASLLAGRSYNEQF
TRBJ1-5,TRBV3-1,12,ASSASGGNQLQH
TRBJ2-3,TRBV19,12,ASSMVTATDTQY
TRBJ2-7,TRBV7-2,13,ASSLYAGGTYEQY
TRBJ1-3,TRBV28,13,ASSPPQGPGNTIY
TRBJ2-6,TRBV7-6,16,DSSPILHQGSGANVLT
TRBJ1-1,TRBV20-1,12,SASTGQDGEEAF
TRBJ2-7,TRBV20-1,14,SARDEREGLHYEQY
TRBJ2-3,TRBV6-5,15,ASSPGQVIFGTDTQY
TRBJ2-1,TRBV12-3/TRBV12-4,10,ASSFRVNEQF
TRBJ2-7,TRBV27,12,ASMPKGRSYDQY
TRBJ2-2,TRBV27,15,ASSLWGTGGGTGELF
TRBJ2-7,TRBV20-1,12,SAEKVARTYEQY
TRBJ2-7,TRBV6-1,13,ASSRSGTETYEQY
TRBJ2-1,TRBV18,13,ASSPRVGSYNEQF
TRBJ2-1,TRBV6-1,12,ASSEGVVANEQF
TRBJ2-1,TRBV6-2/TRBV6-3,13,ASSYYREGSNEQF
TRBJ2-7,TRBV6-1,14,ASSEAGTASTYEQY
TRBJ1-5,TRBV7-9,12,ASSYREINQPQH
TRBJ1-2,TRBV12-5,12,ASAPLMQGGGYT
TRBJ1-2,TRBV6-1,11,ASSEEEYYGYT
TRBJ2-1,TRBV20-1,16,SARGSRTEIAGVDEQF
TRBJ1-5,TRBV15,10,ATSRDQQPQH
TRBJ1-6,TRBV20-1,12,SAREGGGDSPLH
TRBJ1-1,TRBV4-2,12,ASSQEQLPPEAF
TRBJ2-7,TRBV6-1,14,ASSIGLAGLSYEQY